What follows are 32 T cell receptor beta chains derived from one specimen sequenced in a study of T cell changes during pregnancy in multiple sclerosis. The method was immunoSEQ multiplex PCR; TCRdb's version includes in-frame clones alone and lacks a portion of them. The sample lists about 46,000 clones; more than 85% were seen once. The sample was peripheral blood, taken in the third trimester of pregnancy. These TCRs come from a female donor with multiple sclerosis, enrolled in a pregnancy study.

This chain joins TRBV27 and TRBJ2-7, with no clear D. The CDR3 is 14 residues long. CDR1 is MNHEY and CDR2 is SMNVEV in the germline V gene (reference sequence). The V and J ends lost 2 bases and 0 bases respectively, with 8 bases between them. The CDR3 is CASSLRRSSYEQYF. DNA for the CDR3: TGTGCCAGCAGTTTAAGGCGGAGCTCCTACGAGCAGTACTTC.

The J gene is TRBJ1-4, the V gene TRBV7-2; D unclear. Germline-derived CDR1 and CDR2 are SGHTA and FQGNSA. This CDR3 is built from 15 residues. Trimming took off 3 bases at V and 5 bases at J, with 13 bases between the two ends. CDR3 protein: CASSLPIGGNEKLFF. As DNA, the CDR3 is TGTGCCAGCAGCTTGCCCATCGGAGGGAATGAAAAACTGTTTTTT.

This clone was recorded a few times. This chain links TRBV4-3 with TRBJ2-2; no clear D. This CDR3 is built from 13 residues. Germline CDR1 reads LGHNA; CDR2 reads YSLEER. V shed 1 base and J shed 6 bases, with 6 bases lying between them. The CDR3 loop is CASSQAQAGELFF. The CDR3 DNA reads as TGCGCCAGCAGCCAAGCCCAGGCCGGGGAGCTGTTTTTT.

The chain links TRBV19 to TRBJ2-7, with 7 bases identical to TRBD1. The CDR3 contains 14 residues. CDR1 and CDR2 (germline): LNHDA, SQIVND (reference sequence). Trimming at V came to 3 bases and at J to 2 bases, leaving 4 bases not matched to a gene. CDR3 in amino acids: CASSIARGTYEQYF. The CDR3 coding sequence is TGTGCCAGTAGTATTGCCAGGGGGACCTACGAGCAGTACTTC. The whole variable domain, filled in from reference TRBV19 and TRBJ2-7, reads DGGITQSPKYLFRKEGQNVTLSCEQNLNHDAMYWYRQDPGQGLRLIYYSQIVNDFQKGDIAEGYSVSREKKESFPLTVTSAQKNPTAFYLCASSIARGTYEQYFGPGTRLTVT.

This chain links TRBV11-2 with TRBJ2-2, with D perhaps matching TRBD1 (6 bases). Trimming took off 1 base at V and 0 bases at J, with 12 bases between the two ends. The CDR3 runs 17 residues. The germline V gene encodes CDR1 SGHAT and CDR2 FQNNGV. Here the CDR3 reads CASSLGTDPANTGELFF. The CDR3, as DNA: TGTGCCAGCAGCTTAGGGACAGACCCCGCGAACACCGGGGAGCTGTTTTTT.

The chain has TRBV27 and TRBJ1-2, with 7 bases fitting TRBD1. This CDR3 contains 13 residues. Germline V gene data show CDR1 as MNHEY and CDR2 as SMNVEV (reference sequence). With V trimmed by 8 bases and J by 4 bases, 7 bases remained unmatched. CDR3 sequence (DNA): TGTGCCAGCGCCGGGACAGAGTCCTATGGCTACACCTTC. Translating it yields CASAGTESYGYTF.

This CDR3 reads CASSKQGAVTGELFF. In DNA, the CDR3 is TGTGCCAGTAGTAAACAGGGAGCAGTCACCGGGGAGCTGTTTTTT. The genes are TRBV19 and TRBJ2-2, with D possibly TRBD1 on 6 matching bases. The germline V gene has CDR1 LNHDA and CDR2 SQIVND (reference sequence). The CDR3 loop spans 15 amino acids. The V end was cut by 4 bases, the J end by 4 bases, with 13 bases between.

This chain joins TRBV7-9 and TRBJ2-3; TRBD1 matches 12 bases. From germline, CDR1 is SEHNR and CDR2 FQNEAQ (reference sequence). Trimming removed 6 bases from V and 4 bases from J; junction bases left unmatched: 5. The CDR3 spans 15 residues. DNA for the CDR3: TGTGCCAGCAGTCCCGGGACAGGGGGCTCAGATACGCAGTATTTT. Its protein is CASSPGTGGSDTQYF.

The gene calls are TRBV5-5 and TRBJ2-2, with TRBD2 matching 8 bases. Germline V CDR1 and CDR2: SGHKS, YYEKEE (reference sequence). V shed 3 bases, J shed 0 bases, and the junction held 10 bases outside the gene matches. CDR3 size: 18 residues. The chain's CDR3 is CASSWAGGAATNTGELFF. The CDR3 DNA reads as TGTGCCAGCAGCTGGGCGGGAGGAGCGGCTACGAACACCGGGGAGCTGTTTTTT.

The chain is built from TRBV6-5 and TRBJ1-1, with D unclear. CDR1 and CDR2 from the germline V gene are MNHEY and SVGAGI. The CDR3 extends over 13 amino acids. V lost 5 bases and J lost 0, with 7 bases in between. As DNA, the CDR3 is TGTGCCAGCAGTGCGAACCTGAACACTGAAGCTTTCTTT. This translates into CASSANLNTEAFF.

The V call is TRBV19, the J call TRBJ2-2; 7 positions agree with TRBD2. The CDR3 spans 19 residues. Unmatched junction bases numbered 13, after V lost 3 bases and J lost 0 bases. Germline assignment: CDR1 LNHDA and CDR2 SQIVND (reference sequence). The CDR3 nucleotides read TGTGCCAGTAGTATCCCGGGACTACTAGGAGGCGCGAACACCGGGGAGCTGTTTTTT. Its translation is CASSIPGLLGGANTGELFF.

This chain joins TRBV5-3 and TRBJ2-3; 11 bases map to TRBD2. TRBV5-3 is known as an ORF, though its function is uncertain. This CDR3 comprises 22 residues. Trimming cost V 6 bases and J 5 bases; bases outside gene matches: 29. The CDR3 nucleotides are TGTGCCAGAAACCCGTCATCTGGAGGCAGAAGGCCGGCTAGCGGGAGGTTAGATACGCAGTATTTT. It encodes CARNPSSGGRRPASGRLDTQYF.

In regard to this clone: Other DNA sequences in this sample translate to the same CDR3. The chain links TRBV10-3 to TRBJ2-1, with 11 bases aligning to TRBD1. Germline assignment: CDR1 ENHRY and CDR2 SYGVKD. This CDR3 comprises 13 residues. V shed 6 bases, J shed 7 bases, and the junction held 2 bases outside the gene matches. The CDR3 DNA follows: TGTGCCATCAGGGGACAGGGGGAGAATGAGCAGTTCTTC. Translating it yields CAIRGQGENEQFF.

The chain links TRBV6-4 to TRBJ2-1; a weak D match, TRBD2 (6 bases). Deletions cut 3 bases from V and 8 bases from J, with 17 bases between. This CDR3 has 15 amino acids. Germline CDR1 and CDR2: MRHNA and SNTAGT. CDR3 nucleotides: TGTGCCAGCAGTGATACGGAGGGGTACCGGGATGAGCAGTTCTTC. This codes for CASSDTEGYRDEQFF.

In DNA, the CDR3 is TGTGCCAGCAGTGCGCGGGACTCAACCTACGAGCAGTACTTC. As protein: CASSARDSTYEQYF. The V and J genes are TRBV27 and TRBJ2-7; maybe TRBD2 (6 bases). CDR3 length: 14 amino acids. The V gene lost 5 bases and the J gene lost 2 bases, with 13 bases spanning the gap. CDR1 MNHEY and CDR2 SMNVEV come from the germline V gene (reference sequence).

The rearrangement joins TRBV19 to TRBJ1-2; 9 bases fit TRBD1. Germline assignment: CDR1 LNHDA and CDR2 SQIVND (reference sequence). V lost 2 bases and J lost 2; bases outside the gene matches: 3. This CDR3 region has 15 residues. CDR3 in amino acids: CASSINRGPNYGYTF. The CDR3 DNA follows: TGTGCCAGTAGTATAAACAGGGGGCCCAACTATGGCTACACCTTC.

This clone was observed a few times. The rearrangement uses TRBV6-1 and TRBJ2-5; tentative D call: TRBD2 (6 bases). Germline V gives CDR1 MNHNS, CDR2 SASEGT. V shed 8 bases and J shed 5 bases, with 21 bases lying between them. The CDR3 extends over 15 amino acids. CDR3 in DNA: TGTGCCAGCGGGCCATTGCGGGATGGCGGGGAGACCCAGTACTTC. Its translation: CASGPLRDGGETQYF.

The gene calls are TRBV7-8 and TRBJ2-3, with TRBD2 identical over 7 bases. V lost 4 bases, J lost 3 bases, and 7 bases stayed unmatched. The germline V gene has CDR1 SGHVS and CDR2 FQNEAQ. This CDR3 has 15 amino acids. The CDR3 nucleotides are TGTGCCAGCAGCTCCGGACTAGGAGATACAGATACGCAGTATTTT. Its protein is CASSSGLGDTDTQYF.

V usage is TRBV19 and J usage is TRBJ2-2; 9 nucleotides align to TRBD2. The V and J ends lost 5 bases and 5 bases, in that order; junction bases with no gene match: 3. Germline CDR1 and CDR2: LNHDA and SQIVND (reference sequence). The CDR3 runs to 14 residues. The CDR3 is CASSGLAMTGELFF. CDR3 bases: TGTGCCAGTAGTGGACTAGCGATGACCGGGGAGCTGTTTTTT.

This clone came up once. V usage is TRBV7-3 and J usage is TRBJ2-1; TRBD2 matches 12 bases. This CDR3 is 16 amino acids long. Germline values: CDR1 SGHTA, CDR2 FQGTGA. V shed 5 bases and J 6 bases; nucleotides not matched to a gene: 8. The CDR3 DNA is TGTGCCAGCAGCATCGGACTAGCGGGAATGGGCAATGAGCAGTTCTTC. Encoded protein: CASSIGLAGMGNEQFF.

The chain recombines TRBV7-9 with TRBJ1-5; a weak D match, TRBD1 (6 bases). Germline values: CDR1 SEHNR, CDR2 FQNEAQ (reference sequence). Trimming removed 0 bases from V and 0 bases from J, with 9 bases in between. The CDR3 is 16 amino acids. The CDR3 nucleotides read TGTGCCAGCAGCTTAGCCAGGGGAAATAGCAATCAGCCCCAGCATTTT. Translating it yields CASSLARGNSNQPQHF.

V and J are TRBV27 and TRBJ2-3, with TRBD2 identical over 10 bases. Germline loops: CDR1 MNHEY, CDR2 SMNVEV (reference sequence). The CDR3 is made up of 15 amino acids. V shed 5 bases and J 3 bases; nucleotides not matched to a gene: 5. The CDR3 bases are TGTGCCAGCAGTGAGCTAGCGGGAGTAACAGATACGCAGTATTTT. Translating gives CASSELAGVTDTQYF.

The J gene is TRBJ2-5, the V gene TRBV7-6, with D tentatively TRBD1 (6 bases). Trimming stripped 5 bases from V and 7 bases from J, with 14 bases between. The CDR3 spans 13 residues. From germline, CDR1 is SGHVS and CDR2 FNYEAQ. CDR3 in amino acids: CASSTQGYGTQYF. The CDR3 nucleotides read TGTGCCAGCAGCACTCAGGGGTATGGGACCCAGTACTTC.

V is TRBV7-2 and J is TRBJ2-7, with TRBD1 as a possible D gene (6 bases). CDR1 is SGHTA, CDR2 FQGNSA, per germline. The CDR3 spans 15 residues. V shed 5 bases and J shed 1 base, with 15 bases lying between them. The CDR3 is CASSARGHKSYEQYF. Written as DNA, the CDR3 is TGTGCCAGCAGCGCCAGGGGCCACAAATCCTACGAGCAGTACTTC.

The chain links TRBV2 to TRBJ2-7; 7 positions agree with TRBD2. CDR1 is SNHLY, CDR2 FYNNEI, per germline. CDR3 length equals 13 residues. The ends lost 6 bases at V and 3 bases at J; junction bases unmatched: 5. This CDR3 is CASRDGGDYEQYF. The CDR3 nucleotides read TGTGCCAGCAGGGATGGGGGGGACTACGAGCAGTACTTC.

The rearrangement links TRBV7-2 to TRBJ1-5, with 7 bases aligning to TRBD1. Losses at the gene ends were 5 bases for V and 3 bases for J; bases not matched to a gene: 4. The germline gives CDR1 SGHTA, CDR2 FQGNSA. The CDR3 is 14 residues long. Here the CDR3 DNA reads TGTGCCAGCAGCCGACAGGGACTCAATCAGCCCCAGCATTTT. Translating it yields CASSRQGLNQPQHF. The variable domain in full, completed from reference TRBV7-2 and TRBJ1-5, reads GAGVSQSPSNKVTEKGKDVELRCDPISGHTALYWYRQSLGQGLEFLIYFQGNSAPDKSGLPSDRFSAERTGGSVSTLTIQRTQQEDSAVYLCASSRQGLNQPQHFGDGTRLSIL.

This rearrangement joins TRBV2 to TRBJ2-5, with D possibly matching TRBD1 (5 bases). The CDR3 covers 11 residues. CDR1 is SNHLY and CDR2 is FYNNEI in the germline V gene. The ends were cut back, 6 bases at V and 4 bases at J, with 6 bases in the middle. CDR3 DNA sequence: TGTGCCAGCAGGCAGGGAGAGACCCAGTACTTC. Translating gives CASRQGETQYF.

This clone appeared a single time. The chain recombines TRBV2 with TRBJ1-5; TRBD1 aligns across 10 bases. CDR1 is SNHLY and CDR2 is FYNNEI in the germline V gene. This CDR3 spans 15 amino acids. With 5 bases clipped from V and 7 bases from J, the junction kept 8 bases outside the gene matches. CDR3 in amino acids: CASSIGVTGGQPQHF. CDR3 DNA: TGTGCCAGCAGTATAGGGGTGACAGGGGGCCAGCCCCAGCATTTT. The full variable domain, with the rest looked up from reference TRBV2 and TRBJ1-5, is EPEVTQTPSHQVTQMGQEVILRCVPISNHLYFYWYRQILGQKVEFLVSFYNNEISEKSEIFDDQFSVERPDGSNFTLKIRSTKLEDSAMYFCASSIGVTGGQPQHFGDGTRLSIL.

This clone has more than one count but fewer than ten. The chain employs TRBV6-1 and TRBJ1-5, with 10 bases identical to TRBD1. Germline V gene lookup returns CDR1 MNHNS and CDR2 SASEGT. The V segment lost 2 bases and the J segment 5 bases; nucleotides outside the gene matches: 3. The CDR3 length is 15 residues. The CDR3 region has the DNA TGTGCCAGCAGTGAACTGGGACAGGGGTATCAGCCCCAGCATTTT. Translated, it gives CASSELGQGYQPQHF.

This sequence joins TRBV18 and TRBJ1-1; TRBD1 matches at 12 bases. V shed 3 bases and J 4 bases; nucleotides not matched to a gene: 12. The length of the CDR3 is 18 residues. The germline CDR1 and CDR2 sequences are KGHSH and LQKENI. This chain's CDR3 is CASSPNPGQGAPGTEAFF. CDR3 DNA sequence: TGTGCCAGCTCACCGAATCCGGGACAGGGGGCGCCGGGCACTGAAGCTTTCTTT.

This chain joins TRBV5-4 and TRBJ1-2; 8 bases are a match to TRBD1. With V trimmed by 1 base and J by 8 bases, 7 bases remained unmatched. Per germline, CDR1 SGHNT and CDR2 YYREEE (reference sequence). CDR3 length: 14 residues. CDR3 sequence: CASSLNQGAGGYTF. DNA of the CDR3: TGTGCCAGCAGCTTGAACCAGGGGGCAGGGGGCTACACCTTC.

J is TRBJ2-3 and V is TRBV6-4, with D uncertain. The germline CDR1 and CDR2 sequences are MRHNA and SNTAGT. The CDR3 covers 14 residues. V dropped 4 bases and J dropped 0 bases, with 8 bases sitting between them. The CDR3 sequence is CASSGGSSTDTQYF. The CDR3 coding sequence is TGTGCCAGCAGTGGCGGCTCGAGCACAGATACGCAGTATTTT.